One TCR beta chain is described in this entry. Its antigen is still unknown. This record comes from a study of T cell repertoires in cytomegalovirus infection. About the research overall: Through public TCR beta signatures, both CMV infection and matching HLA type were indicated.

Study-wide results and caveats: Dominating the ex vivo response were HLA-C-restricted CMV-specific TCR beta clonotypes. Summed public TCR beta family frequency identified CMV carriers bearing the relevant HLA.

Trimming took 6 bases from V and 7 from J, leaving 18 bases between them. Germline V gene lookup returns CDR1 SQVTM and CDR2 ANQGSEA. CDR3 size: 13 residues. MiXCR, applied by TCRdb to the reads, yields one record per CDR3 protein. The sample includes around 200,000 distinct CDR3 sequences, roughly a sixth of them seen just once. The rearrangement uses TRBV29-1 and TRBJ1-2; D is possibly TRBD1 (5 bases). Sequenced material: CD8+ T cells from PBMCs. The source is a human donor in good health (CMV status not recorded). Some clones in this sample may be carry-over from other donors' samples. CDR3 bases: TGCAGCGTCCCCAGGGATACAGATGCTGGCTACACCTTC. This sequence encodes CSVPRDTDAGYTF. The full variable domain, with the rest looked up from reference TRBV29-1 and TRBJ1-2, is SAVISQKPSRDICQRGTSLTIQCQVDSQVTMMFWYRQQPGQSLTLIATANQGSEATYESGFVIDKFPISRPNLTFSTLTVSNMSPEDSSIYLCSVPRDTDAGYTFGSGTRLTVV.